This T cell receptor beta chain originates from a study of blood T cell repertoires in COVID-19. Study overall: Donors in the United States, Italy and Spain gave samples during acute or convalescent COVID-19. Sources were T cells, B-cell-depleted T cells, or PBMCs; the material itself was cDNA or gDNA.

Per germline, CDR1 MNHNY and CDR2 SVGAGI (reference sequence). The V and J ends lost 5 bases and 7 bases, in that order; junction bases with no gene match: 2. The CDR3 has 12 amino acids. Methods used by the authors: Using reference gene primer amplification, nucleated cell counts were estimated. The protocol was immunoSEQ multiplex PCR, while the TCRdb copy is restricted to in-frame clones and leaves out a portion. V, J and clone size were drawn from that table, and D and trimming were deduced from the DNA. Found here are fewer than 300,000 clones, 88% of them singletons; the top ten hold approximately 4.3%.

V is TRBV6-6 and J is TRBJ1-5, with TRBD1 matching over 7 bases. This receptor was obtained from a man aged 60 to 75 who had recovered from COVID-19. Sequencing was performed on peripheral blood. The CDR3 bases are TGTGCCAGCAGTATAGGGGGCCAGCCCCAGCATTTT. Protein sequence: CASSIGGQPQHF.